This T cell receptor beta chain is from a study of cytotoxic CD8 clonotypes in ibrutinib-treated CLL. CDR3 length: 15 residues. The ends were cut back, 5 bases at V and 1 base at J, with 14 bases in the middle. Germline V lookup: CDR1 SNHLY, CDR2 FYNNEI. Data came from immunoSEQ multiplex PCR; TCRdb stores just in-frame clones and leaves some out. In the table there are about 35,000 clones, 49% of which are singletons. The rearrangement links TRBV2 to TRBJ1-1; weak D call: TRBD1 (5 bases). Specimen: PBMCs, collected before ibrutinib treatment. This clonotype was sampled from a human donor with chronic lymphocytic leukemia. CDR3 region: CASSNWGLTNTEAFF. CDR3 nucleotide sequence: TGTGCCAGCAGTAACTGGGGACTGACGAACACTGAAGCTTTCTTT.